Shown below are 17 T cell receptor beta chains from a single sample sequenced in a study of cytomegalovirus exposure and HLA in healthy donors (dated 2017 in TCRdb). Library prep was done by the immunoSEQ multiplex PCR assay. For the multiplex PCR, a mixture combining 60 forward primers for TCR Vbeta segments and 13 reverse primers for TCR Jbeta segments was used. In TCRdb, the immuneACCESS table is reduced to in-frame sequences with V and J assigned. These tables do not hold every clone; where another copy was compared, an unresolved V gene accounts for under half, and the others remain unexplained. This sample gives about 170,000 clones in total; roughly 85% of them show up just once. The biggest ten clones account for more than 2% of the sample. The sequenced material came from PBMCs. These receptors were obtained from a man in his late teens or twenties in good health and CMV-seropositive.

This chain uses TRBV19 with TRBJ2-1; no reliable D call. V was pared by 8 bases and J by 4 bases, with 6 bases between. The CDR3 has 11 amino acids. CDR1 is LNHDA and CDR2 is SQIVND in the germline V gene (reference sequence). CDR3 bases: TGTGCCAGTGCGGCGTACAATGAGCAGTTCTTC. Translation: CASAAYNEQFF.

CDR3 sequence: CASSKTGTSGYEQYF. The CDR3 DNA sequence: TGTGCCAGCAGCAAGACCGGGACTAGTGGATACGAGCAGTACTTC. The rearrangement uses TRBV9 and TRBJ2-7; 8 bases match TRBD2. In germline, CDR1 is SGDLS, CDR2 YYNGEE. The ends lost 4 bases at V and 4 bases at J; junction bases unmatched: 10. The CDR3 is 15 amino acids.

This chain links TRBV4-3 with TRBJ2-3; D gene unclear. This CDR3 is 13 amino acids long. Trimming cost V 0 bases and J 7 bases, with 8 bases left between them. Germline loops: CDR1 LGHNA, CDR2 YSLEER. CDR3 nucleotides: TGCGCCAGCAGCCAAGACCCCCCGTATACGCAGTATTTT. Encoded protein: CASSQDPPYTQYF.

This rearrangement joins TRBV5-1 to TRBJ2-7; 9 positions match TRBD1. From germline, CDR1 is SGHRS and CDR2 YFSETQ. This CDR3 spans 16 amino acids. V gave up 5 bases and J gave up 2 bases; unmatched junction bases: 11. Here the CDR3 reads CASRSTGTGRTYEQYF. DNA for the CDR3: TGCGCCAGCAGATCTACCGGGACAGGGAGGACCTACGAGCAGTACTTC. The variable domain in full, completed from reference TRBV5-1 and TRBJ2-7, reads KAGVTQTPRYLIKTRGQQVTLSCSPISGHRSVSWYQQTPGQGLQFLFEYFSETQRNKGNFPGRFSGRQFSNSRSEMNVSTLELGDSALYLCASRSTGTGRTYEQYFGPGTRLTVT.

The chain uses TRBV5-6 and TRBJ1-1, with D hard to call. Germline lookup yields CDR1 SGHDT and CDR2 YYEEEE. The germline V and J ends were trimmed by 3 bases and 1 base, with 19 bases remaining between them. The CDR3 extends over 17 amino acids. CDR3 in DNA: TGTGCCAGCAGCTGGGGTGGAGGTGTAGTGCGGAACACTGAAGCTTTCTTT. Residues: CASSWGGGVVRNTEAFF.

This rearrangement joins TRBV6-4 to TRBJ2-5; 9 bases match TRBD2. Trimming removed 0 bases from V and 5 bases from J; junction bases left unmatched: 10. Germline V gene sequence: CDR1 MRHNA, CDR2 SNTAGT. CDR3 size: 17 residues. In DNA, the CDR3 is TGTGCCAGCAGTGACTCCTGGGCGGGGGGGCCACGGGAGACCCAGTACTTC. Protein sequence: CASSDSWAGGPRETQYF.

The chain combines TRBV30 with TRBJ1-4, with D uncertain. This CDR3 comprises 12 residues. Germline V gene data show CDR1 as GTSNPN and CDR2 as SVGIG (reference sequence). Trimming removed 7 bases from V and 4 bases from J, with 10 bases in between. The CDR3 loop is CAFETGNEKLFF. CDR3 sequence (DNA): TGTGCCTTCGAAACGGGTAATGAAAAACTGTTTTTT.

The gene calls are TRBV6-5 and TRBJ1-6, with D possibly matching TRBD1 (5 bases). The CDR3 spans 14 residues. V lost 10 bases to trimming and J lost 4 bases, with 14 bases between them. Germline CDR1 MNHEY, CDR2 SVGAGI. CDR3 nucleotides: TGTGCCACCACTGGGACTTATTATAATTCACCCCTCCACTTT. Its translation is CATTGTYYNSPLHF.

The CDR3 DNA follows: TGTGCCAGCAGCTTAGCGTCAGGCCAGGGCTACGAGCAGTACTTC. Translating gives CASSLASGQGYEQYF. The chain links TRBV7-2 to TRBJ2-7, with D tentatively TRBD1 (5 bases). Trimming pared 0 bases from V and 3 bases from J, leaving 12 bases between. Germline V gene lookup returns CDR1 SGHTA and CDR2 FQGNSA. The CDR3 is 15 residues long. The full variable domain, rest sourced from reference TRBV7-2 and TRBJ2-7, is GAGVSQSPSNKVTEKGKDVELRCDPISGHTALYWYRQSLGQGLEFLIYFQGNSAPDKSGLPSDRFSAERTGGSVSTLTIQRTQQEDSAVYLCASSLASGQGYEQYFGPGTRLTVT.

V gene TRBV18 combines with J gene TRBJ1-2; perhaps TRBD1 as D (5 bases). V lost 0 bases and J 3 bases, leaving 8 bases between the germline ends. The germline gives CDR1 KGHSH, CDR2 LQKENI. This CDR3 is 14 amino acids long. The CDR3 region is CASSPPARDYGYTF. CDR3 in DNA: TGTGCCAGCTCACCACCGGCCAGGGACTATGGCTACACCTTC.

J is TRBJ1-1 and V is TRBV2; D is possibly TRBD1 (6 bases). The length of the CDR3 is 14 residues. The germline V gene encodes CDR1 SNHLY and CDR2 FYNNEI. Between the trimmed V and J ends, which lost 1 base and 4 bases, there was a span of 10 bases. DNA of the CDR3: TGTGCCAGCAGTGAAGTTACAGGGTTCACTGAAGCTTTCTTT. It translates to CASSEVTGFTEAFF.

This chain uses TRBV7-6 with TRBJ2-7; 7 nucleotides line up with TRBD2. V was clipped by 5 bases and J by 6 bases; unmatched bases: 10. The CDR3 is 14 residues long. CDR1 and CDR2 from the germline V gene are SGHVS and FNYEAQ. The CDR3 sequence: CASSGGDGTGEQYF. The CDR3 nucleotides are TGTGCCAGCAGCGGGGGGGACGGTACGGGCGAGCAGTACTTC.

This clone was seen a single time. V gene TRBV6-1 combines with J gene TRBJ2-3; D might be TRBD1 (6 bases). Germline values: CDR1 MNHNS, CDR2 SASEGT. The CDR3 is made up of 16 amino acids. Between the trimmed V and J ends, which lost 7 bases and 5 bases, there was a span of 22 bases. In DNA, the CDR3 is TGTGCCAGCACTGAGCGTTTTTTGCAGGGGAGAGATACGCAGTATTTT. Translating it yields CASTERFLQGRDTQYF.

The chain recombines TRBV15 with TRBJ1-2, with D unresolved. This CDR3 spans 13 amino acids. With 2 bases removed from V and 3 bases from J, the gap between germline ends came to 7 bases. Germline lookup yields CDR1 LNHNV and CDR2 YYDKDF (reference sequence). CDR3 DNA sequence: TGTGCCACCAGCAGAAGGCGGGACTATGGCTACACCTTC. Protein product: CATSRRRDYGYTF.

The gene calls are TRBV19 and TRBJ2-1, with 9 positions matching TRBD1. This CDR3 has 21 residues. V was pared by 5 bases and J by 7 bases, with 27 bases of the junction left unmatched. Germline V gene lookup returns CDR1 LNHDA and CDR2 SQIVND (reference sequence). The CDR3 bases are TGTGCCAGTAGTTCTCTGTTCGGGTTTGGGGGGCCGGGACAGGGAAGGAATGAGCAGTTCTTC. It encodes CASSSLFGFGGPGQGRNEQFF.

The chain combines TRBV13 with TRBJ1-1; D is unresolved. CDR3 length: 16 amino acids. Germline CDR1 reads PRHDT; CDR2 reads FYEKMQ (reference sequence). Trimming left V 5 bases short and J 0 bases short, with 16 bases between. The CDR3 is CASSPRWGGMNTEAFF. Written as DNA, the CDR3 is TGTGCCAGCAGCCCGCGGTGGGGAGGGATGAACACTGAAGCTTTCTTT.

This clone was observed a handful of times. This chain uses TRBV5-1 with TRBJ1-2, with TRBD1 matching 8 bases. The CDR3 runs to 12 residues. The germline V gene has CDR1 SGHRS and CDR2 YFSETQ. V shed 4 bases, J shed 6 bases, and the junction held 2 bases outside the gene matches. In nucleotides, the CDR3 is TGCGCCAGCAGCCAGGACAGGGATGGCTACACCTTC. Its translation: CASSQDRDGYTF. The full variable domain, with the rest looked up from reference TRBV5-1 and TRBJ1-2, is KAGVTQTPRYLIKTRGQQVTLSCSPISGHRSVSWYQQTPGQGLQFLFEYFSETQRNKGNFPGRFSGRQFSNSRSEMNVSTLELGDSALYLCASSQDRDGYTFGSGTRLTVV.